The entry below gives a single T cell receptor (beta chain) sequence along with its context. Its antigen is currently not known. No base quality values were provided; no much bigger clone lies one nucleotide off. The source of the sample is a study of T cell repertoires in cytomegalovirus infection (dated by TCRdb to between 2018 and 2021). About the full investigation: Because public TCR beta signatures pointed to carriage of CMV infection together with the matching HLA type, the HLA type of each donor mattered for the analysis.

What the research found in general, with its limitations: The ex vivo response was dominated by HLA-C-restricted CMV-specific TCR beta clonotypes, which also provided the single most frequent clonotype in two of eight donors. Cumulative frequency of public TCR beta family members discriminated carriers of CMV infection plus the relevant HLA type in this cohort and an independent approximately 400-donor cohort.

TCRdb records Illumina HiSeq 1500 as the sequencer. TCRdb reran the public reads through fastp at Q25 and MiXCR, keeping productive beta chains. Each entry merges the rows of one CDR3 protein and shows their most common DNA and genes. The sample table shows some 280,000 distinct CDR3 sequences, and around 15% are seen once. The top ten constitute about 8.7% of the sample. V is cut by 0 bases and J by 0 bases, and the space between the germline ends is 12 bases. Based on the germline V gene, the CDR1 and CDR2 sequences are MGHRA and YSYEKL. The CDR3 contains 17 residues, cysteine and phenylalanine counted. Solely the CDR3 DNA is kept, with 51 bases framed from the first base.

The rearrangement joined TRBV4-1 to TRBJ2-1; the D segment cannot be called with confidence. Sequenced: PBMCs. The clonotype was recovered from a human donor in good health (CMV status not recorded). Some clones in this sample may be carry-over from other donors' samples. The CDR3 region: CASSQEGQPSSYNEQFF. DNA sequence: TGCGCCAGCAGCCAAGAGGGCCAGCCGAGCTCCTACAATGAGCAGTTCTTC.